This T cell receptor beta chain was retrieved from a study of T cell changes during pregnancy in multiple sclerosis (dated by TCRdb to about 2019). For the wider study: The study examined how the T cell repertoire changed over the course of pregnancy in women with multiple sclerosis.

As regards this clone: No antigen is known for it. Per-nucleotide qualities are absent, and no much larger clonotype sits a single base away.

Unmatched junction bases come to 3, with V trimmed by 0 bases and J by 0 bases. As encoded in the germline V gene, CDR1 is SGDLS while CDR2 is YYNGEE. The CDR3 measures 15 amino acids from cysteine to phenylalanine. The only DNA kept is the CDR3, 45 bases in frame from the first base. Library preparation was by the immunoSEQ multiplex PCR assay. Entries here come from immuneACCESS through TCRdb and include only in-frame sequences with V and J called. Some clones fail to appear in such tables; in the studies checked, an unresolved V gene covers under half of the shortfall, and the cause of the remainder is unknown. The sample includes approximately 85,000 clones, with roughly 92% observed a single time. The ten largest clones capture 2.5% of the sample.

This clonotype was sampled from a female donor with multiple sclerosis, enrolled in a pregnancy study. Sample: peripheral blood, taken in the first trimester of pregnancy. The chain is encoded by TRBV9 joined to TRBJ2-7, with 7 junctional bases fitting TRBD1. DNA sequence: TGTGCCAGCAGCGTAGGTGGGACAGCCTCCTACGAGCAGTACTTC. Its coded protein is CASSVGGTASYEQYF.